Listed here are 21 T cell receptor beta chains from one sample, sequenced in a study of blood T cell repertoires in COVID-19. Clones were sequenced by immunoSEQ multiplex PCR, and TCRdb holds only the in-frame ones, with some missing. The data contain around 110,000 clones, approximately 80% of them singletons. Material for sequencing was peripheral blood. The receptors were sampled from a woman in her 70s with acute or convalescent COVID-19.

This clone has a handful of counts. The chain carries TRBV30 and TRBJ1-6; D perhaps matches TRBD1 (5 bases). The CDR3 covers 14 residues. V was trimmed by 2 bases and J by 11 bases, leaving 16 bases between them. Germline CDR1 GTSNPN, CDR2 SVGIG (reference sequence). CDR3 bases: TGTGCCTGGAGTCAACCGGGACTCTCGGCACCCCTCCACTTT. Amino acids: CAWSQPGLSAPLHF.

The chain joins TRBV7-3 to TRBJ2-1; the D is unclear. CDR3 length: 15 residues. The germline V and J ends were trimmed by 5 bases and 1 base, with 12 bases remaining between them. Germline lookup yields CDR1 SGHTA and CDR2 FQGTGA. CDR3 sequence: CASSPPEASYNEQFF. The CDR3 DNA reads as TGTGCCAGCAGCCCTCCAGAGGCTTCCTACAATGAGCAGTTCTTC.

V is TRBV12-3 or TRBV12-4 and J is TRBJ2-5, with a tentative D call TRBD1 (5 bases). Trimming cost V 7 bases and J 6 bases, with 15 bases left between them. The CDR3 length is 13 residues. CDR3 residues: CASILGAGKTQYF. CDR3 coding DNA: TGTGCCAGCATCTTAGGGGCTGGAAAGACCCAGTACTTC.

The chain is built from TRBV18 and TRBJ1-6; the match to TRBD1 covers 8 bases. In germline, CDR1 is KGHSH, CDR2 LQKENI. With V trimmed by 5 bases and J by 7 bases, 4 bases remained unmatched. The CDR3 sequence is 14 residues long. CDR3: CASSGGQGNSPLHF. In DNA form, the CDR3 reads TGTGCCAGCTCAGGCGGACAGGGAAATTCACCCCTCCACTTT.

On this clone: The sample has other DNA sequences that encode this CDR3 too. The chain has TRBV19 and TRBJ1-5; no clear D gene. The CDR3 has 13 amino acids. The ends were cut back, 3 bases at V and 3 bases at J, with 6 bases in the middle. Germline CDR1 and CDR2: LNHDA and SQIVND (reference sequence). CDR3 bases: TGTGCCAGTAGTATCACAGACAATCAGCCCCAGCATTTT. This translates into CASSITDNQPQHF.

The chain combines TRBV2 with TRBJ1-1, with unresolved D. Trimming cost V 7 bases and J 0 bases, with 15 bases left between them. CDR1 is SNHLY and CDR2 is FYNNEI in the germline V gene. This CDR3 comprises 15 residues. CDR3 sequence reads: CASKAQASMNTEAFF. The DNA for the CDR3 is TGTGCCAGCAAGGCCCAGGCTTCAATGAACACTGAAGCTTTCTTT.

The rearrangement uses TRBV29-1 and TRBJ2-7, with TRBD1 matching 10 bases. J was trimmed by 4 bases and V by 7 bases; bases with no gene match: 10. CDR1 is SQVTM and CDR2 is ANQGSEA in the germline V gene. The CDR3 is made up of 14 amino acids. The CDR3 DNA sequence: TGCAGCGCCAGGCCCGGGACAGGGGTGTACGAGCAGTACTTC. It encodes CSARPGTGVYEQYF.

CDR3 sequence reads: CASSQGSSGGQETQYF. Written as DNA, the CDR3 is TGCGCCAGCAGCCAAGGGTCTAGCGGGGGCCAAGAGACCCAGTACTTC. This sequence joins TRBV4-1 and TRBJ2-5; 10 positions agree with TRBD2. J lost 1 base, V lost 1 base, and 3 bases had no gene match. The length of the CDR3 is 16 residues. The germline CDR1 and CDR2 sequences are MGHRA and YSYEKL.

The chain links TRBV10-3 to TRBJ1-5, with TRBD1 matching over 7 bases. CDR3 length: 14 amino acids. V shed 5 bases, J shed 4 bases, and the junction held 5 bases outside the gene matches. The germline CDR1 and CDR2 sequences are ENHRY and SYGVKD. The CDR3 loop reads CAISPGTDNQPQHF. CDR3 nucleotide sequence: TGTGCCATCAGTCCTGGGACAGATAATCAGCCCCAGCATTTT.

This chain joins TRBV7-9 and TRBJ1-6; tentative D call: TRBD1 (5 bases). The V gene's germline CDR1 is SEHNR and CDR2 FQNEAQ (reference sequence). Trimming cost V 1 base and J 14 bases, with 9 bases left between them. The CDR3 length is 12 residues. This chain's CDR3 is CASSLDRKTLHF. The CDR3 DNA reads as TGTGCCAGCAGCTTAGACAGGAAAACCCTCCACTTT.

The chain carries TRBV5-8 and TRBJ2-3, with D unclear. The V and J ends lost 0 bases and 0 bases respectively, with 11 bases between them. Germline V gene sequence: CDR1 SGHTS, CDR2 YDEGEE. The CDR3 length is 16 residues. The CDR3 DNA reads as TGTGCCAGCAGCTTGGGGGTGGCGCGGAGCACAGATACGCAGTATTTT. Its protein is CASSLGVARSTDTQYF.

J is TRBJ2-1 and V is TRBV25-1, with D maybe TRBD2 (6 bases). V was clipped by 4 bases and J by 12 bases, with 13 bases between them. This CDR3 spans 12 amino acids. Germline CDR1 MGHDK, CDR2 SYGVNS. The CDR3 loop is CASSASAGSQFF. The CDR3 region has the DNA TGTGCCAGCAGTGCTTCCGCGGGGTCGCAGTTCTTC.

The chain links TRBV11-3 to TRBJ2-5; a weak D match, TRBD2 (5 bases). V was shortened by 1 base and J by 5 bases, with 11 bases between the two germline ends. Germline-derived CDR1 and CDR2 are SGHNT and YENEEA. The CDR3 is made up of 14 amino acids. CDR3: CASSLAGIGETQYF. CDR3 in DNA: TGTGCCAGCAGCTTAGCGGGGATAGGGGAGACCCAGTACTTC. The full variable domain, its missing parts supplied by reference TRBV11-3 and TRBJ2-5, is EAGVVQSPRYKIIEKKQPVAFWCNPISGHNTLYWYLQNLGQGPELLIRYENEEAVDDSQLPKDRFSAERLKGVDSTLKIQPAELGDSAVYLCASSLAGIGETQYFGPGTRLLVL.

CDR3 DNA: TGCAGCGTTGAGAGGGAGGGCGTCTACAATGAGCAGTTCTTC. Protein: CSVEREGVYNEQFF. The rearrangement joins TRBV29-1 to TRBJ2-1; 7 bases match TRBD2. The length of the CDR3 is 14 residues. Trimming removed 3 bases from V and 3 bases from J; junction bases left unmatched: 5. From germline, CDR1 is SQVTM and CDR2 ANQGSEA.

The genes are TRBV28 and TRBJ1-1; TRBD1 might be the D (5 bases). This CDR3 comprises 12 residues. V was shortened by 11 bases and J by 1 base, with 11 bases between the two germline ends. Germline CDR1 reads MDHEN; CDR2 reads SYDVKM. The DNA of the CDR3 is TGTGCCCTAGGACACCCGAACACTGAAGCTTTCTTT. Translation: CALGHPNTEAFF.

The V gene is TRBV6-6, the J gene TRBJ1-1, with 7 bases matching TRBD1. This CDR3 has 16 residues. Looked up from germline, CDR1 is MNHNY and CDR2 is SVGAGI (reference sequence). Trimming took 2 bases from V and 4 from J; bases not matched to a gene: 10. CDR3 DNA: TGTGCCAGCAGTTACCCTGCACGACAGGGCCCCACTGAAGCTTTCTTT. This encodes CASSYPARQGPTEAFF.

V gene TRBV5-1 combines with J gene TRBJ2-2; 7 bases are shared with TRBD1. The CDR3 runs to 15 residues. CDR1 and CDR2 (germline): SGHRS, YFSETQ. V shed 4 bases, J shed 5 bases, and the junction held 8 bases outside the gene matches. This chain's CDR3 is CASSLSTGRTGELFF. DNA of the CDR3: TGCGCCAGCAGCCTCTCGACAGGGCGGACCGGGGAGCTGTTTTTT.

The gene calls are TRBV7-2 and TRBJ1-4; D ambiguous. CDR1 and CDR2 (germline): SGHTA, FQGNSA. V lost 1 base and J lost 5, with 8 bases in between. The CDR3 runs to 14 residues. The CDR3 loop is CASSLGAENEKLFF. DNA of the CDR3: TGTGCCAGCAGCTTAGGGGCAGAGAATGAAAAACTGTTTTTT.

This clone was picked up a small number of times. This sequence joins TRBV6-5 and TRBJ2-7, with 10 bases aligning to TRBD1. Looked up from germline, CDR1 is MNHEY and CDR2 is SVGAGI. The CDR3 loop spans 15 amino acids. The junction had 9 bases not matched to a gene; V was cut back by 5 bases and J by 5 bases. The CDR3 region is CASSLQTGGKDEQYF. The CDR3 nucleotides are TGTGCCAGCAGTCTTCAGACAGGGGGCAAGGACGAGCAGTACTTC.

This clone was seen just once. The chain carries TRBV5-1 and TRBJ2-7, with 9 bases aligning to TRBD2. Germline V gene sequence: CDR1 SGHRS, CDR2 YFSETQ. The junction had 11 bases not matched to a gene; V was cut back by 4 bases and J by 3 bases. There are 16 residues in the CDR3. CDR3 in DNA: TGCGCCAGCAGCCTAAGACTAGCGGAGAAGGACTACGAGCAGTACTTC. It is translated as CASSLRLAEKDYEQYF.

The chain joins TRBV5-6 to TRBJ1-1; no firm D call. The CDR3 is 13 amino acids. Germline V lookup: CDR1 SGHDT, CDR2 YYEEEE. V was shortened by 4 bases and J by 4 bases, with 11 bases between the two germline ends. CDR3 nucleotide sequence: TGTGCCAGCAGCCTAGACCCTTTCACTGAAGCTTTCTTT. Amino acids: CASSLDPFTEAFF. Combining the CDR3 with reference TRBV5-6 and TRBJ1-1 gives the whole variable domain DAGVTQSPTHLIKTRGQQVTLRCSPKSGHDTVSWYQQALGQGPQFIFQYYEEEERQRGNFPDRFSGHQFPNYSSELNVNALLLGDSALYLCASSLDPFTEAFFGQGTRLTVV.